A selection of T cell receptor beta chains follows, all from one sample in a study of CD8+ T cells in alopecia areata. TCRdb's copy holds only in-frame clones and misses some; the assay was immunoSEQ multiplex PCR. The profile shows fewer than 150,000 clones, 50% to 75% of them singletons. The source was CD8+ T cells sorted from blood, collected at week 4, from a patient treated with tofacitinib. All receptors come from a human donor with alopecia areata. The CDR3 runs from the conserved cysteine through the conserved F or W. A D gene is named only where the DNA matches it firmly. Where a row states a size, it is once, few, many or the class of an expanded clone; other rows omit it.

>TRBJ2-1|NA|TRBV29-1|few
CSALTLYNEQFF
TGCAGCGCCCTGACACTTTACAATGAGCAGTTCTTC
>TRBJ1-6|NA|TRBV27|NA
CASSLALGEGSPLHF
TGTGCCAGCAGTCTCGCACTGGGCGAGGGGTCACCCCTCCACTTT
>TRBJ1-5|TRBD1|TRBV7-9|once
CASSLGTGAYQPQHF
TGTGCCAGCAGCTTAGGGACAGGGGCTTACCAGCCCCAGCATTTT
>TRBJ2-2|NA|TRBV15|NA
CATRYRANTGELFF
TGTGCCACCAGGTACAGGGCGAACACCGGGGAGCTGTTTTTT
>TRBJ1-4|NA|TRBV7-9|NA
CASSLDVRKLFF
TGTGCCAGCAGCTTAGACGTCCGCAAACTGTTTTTT
>TRBJ1-2|NA|TRBV29-1|NA
CSVDPQGSGYTF
TGCAGCGTTGACCCACAGGGAAGTGGCTACACCTTC
>TRBJ2-1|NA|TRBV29-1|few
CSVLPLSYEQFF
TGCAGCGTCCTTCCCTTGAGCTATGAGCAGTTCTTC
>TRBJ2-1|NA|TRBV30|NA
CAWSGTAHNEQFF
TGTGCCTGGAGTGGGACAGCGCACAATGAGCAGTTCTTC
>TRBJ2-3|TRBD2|TRBV30|NA
CAWSVRLAGTDTQYF
TGTGCCTGGAGTGTACGTCTAGCGGGGACAGATACGCAGTATTTT
>TRBJ2-1|NA|TRBV11-2|few
CASSLGWGSNNEQFF
TGTGCCAGCAGCTTAGGGTGGGGGAGCAACAATGAGCAGTTCTTC
>TRBJ1-2|NA|TRBV30|NA
CAWTLGTNYGYTF
TGTGCCTGGACACTGGGGACTAACTATGGCTACACCTTC
>TRBJ1-2|NA|TRBV9|NA
CASSVERSGGYTF
TGTGCCAGCAGCGTAGAGCGGAGTGGAGGCTACACCTTC
>TRBJ2-3|TRBD2|TRBV28|NA
CASSSTDAVAGAPDRQYF
TGTGCCAGCAGTTCCACCGACGCGGTAGCGGGGGCCCCAGATAGGCAGTATTTT
>TRBJ1-5|TRBD1|TRBV30|NA
CAWSEGQGHQPQHF
TGTGCCTGGAGTGAAGGACAGGGACATCAGCCCCAGCATTTT
>TRBJ1-1|NA|TRBV30|NA
CAWSVAENTEAFF
TGTGCCTGGAGTGTTGCGGAGAACACTGAAGCTTTCTTT
>TRBJ2-7|NA|TRBV29-1|NA
CSVRSASSYEQYF
TGCAGCGTTAGAAGCGCATCCTCCTACGAGCAGTACTTC
>TRBJ2-1|NA|TRBV7-8|few
CASSQTGFYNEQFF
TGTGCCAGCAGCCAAACAGGGTTCTACAATGAGCAGTTCTTC
>TRBJ2-1|TRBD2|TRBV29-1|few
CSVAGGTSYNEQFF
TGCAGCGTTGCCGGGGGGACCTCCTACAATGAGCAGTTCTTC
>TRBJ2-7|NA|TRBV28|NA
CASSQPGGDEQYF
TGTGCCAGCAGTCAACCGGGTGGGGACGAGCAGTACTTC
>TRBJ2-5|NA|TRBV30|few
CAWTHFGGRETQYF
TGTGCCTGGACGCACTTTGGGGGTCGGGAGACCCAGTACTTC
>TRBJ1-2|NA|TRBV7-2|NA
CASSLEGFYGYTF
TGTGCCAGCAGCTTGGAGGGGTTCTATGGCTACACCTTC
>TRBJ2-3|NA|TRBV29-1|NA
CSVSRDLTHPDTQYF
TGCAGCGTCTCCCGGGACCTCACGCATCCAGATACGCAGTATTTT
>TRBJ1-2|NA|TRBV29-1|few
CSVEGEAAGYTF
TGCAGCGTTGAGGGGGAGGCGGCTGGCTACACCTTC
>TRBJ2-7|NA|TRBV29-1|few
CSVQEGTGYEQYF
TGCAGCGTGCAGGAGGGAACAGGCTACGAGCAGTACTTC
>TRBJ1-1|NA|TRBV2|once
CASRRYGGGTEAFF
TGTGCCAGCAGACGTTATGGGGGGGGCACTGAAGCTTTCTTT
>TRBJ1-5|NA|TRBV18|NA
CASSPTQGGQPQHF
TGTGCCAGCTCACCAACACAGGGAGGTCAGCCCCAGCATTTT
>TRBJ2-1|NA|TRBV29-1|NA
CSVSDTNNEQFF
TGCAGCGTATCGGACACGAACAATGAGCAGTTCTTC
>TRBJ2-7|NA|TRBV30|NA
CAWSVEGGEQYF
TGTGCCTGGAGTGTAGAGGGGGGCGAGCAGTACTTC
>TRBJ2-5|TRBD2|TRBV27|once
CASSWTSGDQETQYF
TGTGCCAGCAGTTGGACTAGCGGGGATCAAGAGACCCAGTACTTC
>TRBJ2-7|NA|TRBV30|NA
CAWNDGGFIEQYF
TGTGCCTGGAATGACGGGGGCTTTATTGAGCAGTACTTC
>TRBJ1-4|NA|TRBV7-6|NA
CASSSLGGEKLFF
TGTGCCAGCAGCTCCCTGGGGGGGGAAAAACTGTTTTTT
>TRBJ2-2|NA|TRBV30|NA
CAWSVLDPQATKEELFF
TGTGCCTGGAGTGTACTCGATCCGCAGGCGACGAAAGAGGAGCTGTTTTTT
>TRBJ1-1|NA|TRBV30|NA
CAWEELTGTEAFF
TGTGCCTGGGAGGAATTGACGGGGACTGAAGCTTTCTTT
>TRBJ1-2|NA|TRBV4-1|NA
CASSQGGTYYGYTF
TGCGCCAGCAGCCAAGGGGGGACATACTATGGCTACACCTTC
>TRBJ1-6|NA|TRBV7-9|few
CASTPGTALHF
TGTGCCAGCACCCCAGGGACGGCACTCCACTTT
>TRBJ2-2|NA|TRBV5-1|NA
CASSLVSSFAGELFF
TGCGCCAGCAGCTTGGTGTCTTCTTTCGCCGGGGAGCTGTTTTTT
>TRBJ1-2|NA|TRBV29-1|NA
CRVAGSYGYTF
TGCAGGGTAGCAGGGTCCTATGGCTACACCTTC
>TRBJ2-1|NA|TRBV12-5|NA
CASGAGYNEQFF
TGTGCTAGTGGTGCCGGATACAATGAGCAGTTCTTC
>TRBJ1-2|NA|TRBV25-1|once
CASSLRGYGYTF
TGTGCCAGCAGTCTTAGAGGCTATGGCTACACCTTC
>TRBJ2-1|TRBD2|TRBV7-2|NA
CASSPPGLAGAYNEQFF
TGTGCCAGCAGCCCCCCGGGACTAGCGGGGGCATACAATGAGCAGTTCTTC
>TRBJ1-2|NA|TRBV27|NA
CASSPRTAPYGYTF
TGTGCCAGCAGTCCGAGGACAGCCCCCTATGGCTACACCTTC
>TRBJ2-1|NA|TRBV7-2|NA
CASSIMDSPREQFF
TGTGCCAGCAGCATTATGGACAGCCCCAGGGAGCAGTTCTTC
>TRBJ1-1|NA|TRBV27|few
CASKPYERGAEAFF
TGTGCCAGCAAACCGTACGAGAGAGGGGCTGAAGCTTTCTTT
>TRBJ1-4|NA|TRBV29-1|few
CSVEGLKEKLFF
TGCAGCGTTGAAGGCCTTAAAGAAAAACTGTTTTTT
>TRBJ2-7|NA|TRBV28|few
CASSFFGRLEQYF
TGTGCCAGCAGTTTTTTCGGTCGGCTAGAGCAGTACTTC
>TRBJ2-5|NA|TRBV23-1|once
CASRQHINRRGQTETQYF
TGCGCCAGCAGACAACACATCAACAGACGGGGGCAGACGGAGACCCAGTACTTC
>TRBJ2-1|NA|TRBV7-9|NA
CAIRTTSYNEQFF
TGTGCCATTCGGACAACCTCCTACAATGAGCAGTTCTTC
>TRBJ2-4|NA|TRBV2|few
CASSEALVGVENIQYF
TGTGCCAGCAGTGAAGCGCTGGTCGGGGTGGAAAACATTCAGTACTTC
>TRBJ2-3|NA|TRBV29-1|NA
CSVEEEAVGRGDTQYF
TGCAGCGTTGAAGAAGAGGCGGTGGGACGAGGAGATACGCAGTATTTT
>TRBJ1-2|TRBD1|TRBV29-1|NA
CSVEPNSRTGDGYTF
TGCAGCGTTGAACCCAATTCCCGGACAGGGGACGGCTACACCTTC
>TRBJ1-1|NA|TRBV30|NA
CAWSVMGTEAFF
TGTGCCTGGAGTGTAATGGGGACTGAAGCTTTCTTT
>TRBJ1-1|NA|TRBV30|NA
CAWSVYRNTEAFF
TGTGCCTGGAGTGTTTACAGGAACACTGAAGCTTTCTTT
>TRBJ2-7|TRBD2|TRBV27|NA
CASSLAGGRYEQYF
TGTGCCAGCAGTTTAGCGGGGGGGAGATACGAGCAGTACTTC
>TRBJ2-7|NA|TRBV28|once
CASSLTGMGYEQYF
TGTGCCAGCAGTTTAACAGGAATGGGGTACGAGCAGTACTTC
>TRBJ2-7|TRBD1|TRBV7-9|NA
CASSLRDRPYEQYF
TGTGCCAGCAGCTTAAGGGACAGACCCTACGAGCAGTACTTC